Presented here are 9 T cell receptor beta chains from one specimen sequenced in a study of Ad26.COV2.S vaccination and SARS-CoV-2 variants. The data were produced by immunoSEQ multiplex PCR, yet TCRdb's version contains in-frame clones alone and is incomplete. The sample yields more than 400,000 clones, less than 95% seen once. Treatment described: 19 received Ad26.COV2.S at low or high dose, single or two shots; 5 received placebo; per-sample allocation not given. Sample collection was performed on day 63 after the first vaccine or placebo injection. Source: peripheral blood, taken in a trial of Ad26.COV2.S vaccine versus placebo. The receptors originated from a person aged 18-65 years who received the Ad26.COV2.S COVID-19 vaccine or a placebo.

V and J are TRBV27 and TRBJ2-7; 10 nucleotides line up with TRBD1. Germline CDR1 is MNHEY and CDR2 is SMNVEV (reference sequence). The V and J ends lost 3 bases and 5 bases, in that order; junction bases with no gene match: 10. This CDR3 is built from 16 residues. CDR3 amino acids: CASSLTASGTGDEQYF. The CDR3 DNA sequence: TGTGCCAGCAGTTTGACGGCCTCCGGGACAGGGGACGAGCAGTACTTC.

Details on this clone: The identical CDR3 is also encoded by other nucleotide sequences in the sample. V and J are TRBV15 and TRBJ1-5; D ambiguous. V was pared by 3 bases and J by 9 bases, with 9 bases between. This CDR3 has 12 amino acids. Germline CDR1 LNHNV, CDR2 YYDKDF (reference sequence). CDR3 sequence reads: CATSRAGGPQHF. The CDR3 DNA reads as TGTGCCACCAGCAGGGCGGGTGGGCCCCAGCATTTT. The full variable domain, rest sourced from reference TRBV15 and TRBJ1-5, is DAMVIQNPRYQVTQFGKPVTLSCSQTLNHNVMYWYQQKSSQAPKLLFHYYDKDFNNEADTPDNFQSRRPNTSFCFLDIRSPGLGDTAMYLCATSRAGGPQHFGDGTRLSIL.

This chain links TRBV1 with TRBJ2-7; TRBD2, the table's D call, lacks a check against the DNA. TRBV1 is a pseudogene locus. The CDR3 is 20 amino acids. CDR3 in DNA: TGCACCAGCAGCCAAGATCGGACCGGGACTAGCGCCGAAGAGTGCTACGAGCAGTACTTC. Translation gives CTSSQDRTGTSAEECYEQYF.

The CDR3 DNA reads as TGTGCCACACTAGCGGGAGAGATAGATACGCAGTATTTT. It encodes CATLAGEIDTQYF. The gene calls are TRBV10-3 and TRBJ2-3; TRBD2 aligns across 11 bases. This CDR3 is built from 13 residues. CDR1 is ENHRY, CDR2 SYGVKD, per germline. J lost 5 bases, V lost 10 bases, and 5 bases had no gene match.

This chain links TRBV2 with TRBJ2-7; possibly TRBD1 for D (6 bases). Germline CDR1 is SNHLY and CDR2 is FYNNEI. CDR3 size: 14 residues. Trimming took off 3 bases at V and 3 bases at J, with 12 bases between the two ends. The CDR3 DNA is TGTGCCAGCAGTGAGAAGGGGGATCACTACGAGCAGTACTTC. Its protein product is CASSEKGDHYEQYF.

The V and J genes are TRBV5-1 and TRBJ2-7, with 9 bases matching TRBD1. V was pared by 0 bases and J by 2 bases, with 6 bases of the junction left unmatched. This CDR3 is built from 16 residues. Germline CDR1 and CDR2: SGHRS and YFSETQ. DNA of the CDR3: TGCGCCAGCAGCTTGGGAGGGACAGGGCCAACCTACGAGCAGTACTTC. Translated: CASSLGGTGPTYEQYF. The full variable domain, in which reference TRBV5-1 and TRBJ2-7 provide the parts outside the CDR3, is KAGVTQTPRYLIKTRGQQVTLSCSPISGHRSVSWYQQTPGQGLQFLFEYFSETQRNKGNFPGRFSGRQFSNSRSEMNVSTLELGDSALYLCASSLGGTGPTYEQYFGPGTRLTVT.

The CDR3 loop reads CASRTGGSYEQYF. The CDR3 DNA reads TGTGCCAGTAGGACAGGGGGCTCCTACGAGCAGTACTTC. The chain is built from TRBV2 and TRBJ2-7, with 10 bases lining up with TRBD1. V dropped 9 bases and J dropped 0; count of bases not matched to a gene: 2. Germline V gene data show CDR1 as SNHLY and CDR2 as FYNNEI. The CDR3 is 13 residues long.

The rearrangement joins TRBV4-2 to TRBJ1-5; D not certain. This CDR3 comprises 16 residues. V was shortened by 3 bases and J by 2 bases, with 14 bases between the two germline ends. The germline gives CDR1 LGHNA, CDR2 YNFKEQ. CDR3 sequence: CASSHPGRLGNQPQHF. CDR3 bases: TGTGCCAGCAGCCACCCCGGAAGGCTGGGCAATCAGCCCCAGCATTTT.

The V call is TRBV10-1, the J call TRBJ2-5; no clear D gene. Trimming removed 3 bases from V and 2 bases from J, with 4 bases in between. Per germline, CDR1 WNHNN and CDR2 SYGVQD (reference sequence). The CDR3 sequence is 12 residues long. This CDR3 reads CASSDLQETQYF. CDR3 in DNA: TGCGCCAGCAGTGACCTACAAGAGACCCAGTACTTC.